The entry that follows covers one T cell receptor (beta chain) sequence. Antigen unknown. The source of the sample is a study of cytomegalovirus exposure and HLA in healthy donors. Study-wide findings and caveats: The classifier was said to identify cytomegalovirus status with high specificity and sensitivity. V- and J-gene trimming of TCR beta was linked (in a later analysis) to a missense DCLRE1C variant.

The primer mix had 60 Vbeta and 13 Jbeta primers. The data were produced by immunoSEQ multiplex PCR, yet TCRdb's version contains in-frame clones alone and is incomplete. The sample yields 190,000 or so clones, under 85% seen once. This TCR derives from a woman aged 50 to 60 in good health and CMV-seropositive. The sample was PBMCs.

This CDR3 is CASSLDLESSYNEQFF. CDR3 DNA sequence: TGTGCCAGCAGCTTGGATTTGGAGAGCTCCTACAATGAGCAGTTCTTC. This chain uses TRBV5-4 with TRBJ2-1; D unresolved. Between the trimmed V and J ends, which lost 0 bases and 0 bases, there was a span of 10 bases. The germline V gene has CDR1 SGHNT and CDR2 YYREEE (reference sequence). This CDR3 has 16 amino acids.